The subject of this entry is one TCR beta chain. Its target is unknown. The primer mix had 60 Vbeta and 13 Jbeta primers. Sequenced by immunoSEQ multiplex PCR; TCRdb stores in-frame clones only, minus some. The sample shows around 120,000 clones, around three quarters of them seen only once. Looked up from germline, CDR1 is KGHSH and CDR2 is LQKENI. The CDR3 spans 15 residues. V was clipped by 0 bases and J by 5 bases; unmatched bases: 6. The sample originates from a study of cytomegalovirus exposure and HLA in healthy donors. Looking at the study overall: Of the donors genotyped, approximately 410 in all, about 76% fell in the Caucasian-associated ancestry cluster.

Study observations and caveats: Reportedly, TCR beta sequences accurately predicted HLA-A and HLA-B alleles in most subjects. Sequencing likely produced, as an artifact, a cluster of highly shared sequence variants. Earlier results showed most TCR beta V segments being productive about 87% or about 30% of the time.

The receptor was derived from a woman aged 40 to 55 in good health and CMV-seropositive. This chain uses TRBV18 with TRBJ2-5; 7 nucleotides match TRBD1. The source material was PBMCs. The DNA for the CDR3 is TGTGCCAGCTCACCACCGAACAGGGGACGGGAGACCCAGTACTTC. This sequence encodes CASSPPNRGRETQYF.